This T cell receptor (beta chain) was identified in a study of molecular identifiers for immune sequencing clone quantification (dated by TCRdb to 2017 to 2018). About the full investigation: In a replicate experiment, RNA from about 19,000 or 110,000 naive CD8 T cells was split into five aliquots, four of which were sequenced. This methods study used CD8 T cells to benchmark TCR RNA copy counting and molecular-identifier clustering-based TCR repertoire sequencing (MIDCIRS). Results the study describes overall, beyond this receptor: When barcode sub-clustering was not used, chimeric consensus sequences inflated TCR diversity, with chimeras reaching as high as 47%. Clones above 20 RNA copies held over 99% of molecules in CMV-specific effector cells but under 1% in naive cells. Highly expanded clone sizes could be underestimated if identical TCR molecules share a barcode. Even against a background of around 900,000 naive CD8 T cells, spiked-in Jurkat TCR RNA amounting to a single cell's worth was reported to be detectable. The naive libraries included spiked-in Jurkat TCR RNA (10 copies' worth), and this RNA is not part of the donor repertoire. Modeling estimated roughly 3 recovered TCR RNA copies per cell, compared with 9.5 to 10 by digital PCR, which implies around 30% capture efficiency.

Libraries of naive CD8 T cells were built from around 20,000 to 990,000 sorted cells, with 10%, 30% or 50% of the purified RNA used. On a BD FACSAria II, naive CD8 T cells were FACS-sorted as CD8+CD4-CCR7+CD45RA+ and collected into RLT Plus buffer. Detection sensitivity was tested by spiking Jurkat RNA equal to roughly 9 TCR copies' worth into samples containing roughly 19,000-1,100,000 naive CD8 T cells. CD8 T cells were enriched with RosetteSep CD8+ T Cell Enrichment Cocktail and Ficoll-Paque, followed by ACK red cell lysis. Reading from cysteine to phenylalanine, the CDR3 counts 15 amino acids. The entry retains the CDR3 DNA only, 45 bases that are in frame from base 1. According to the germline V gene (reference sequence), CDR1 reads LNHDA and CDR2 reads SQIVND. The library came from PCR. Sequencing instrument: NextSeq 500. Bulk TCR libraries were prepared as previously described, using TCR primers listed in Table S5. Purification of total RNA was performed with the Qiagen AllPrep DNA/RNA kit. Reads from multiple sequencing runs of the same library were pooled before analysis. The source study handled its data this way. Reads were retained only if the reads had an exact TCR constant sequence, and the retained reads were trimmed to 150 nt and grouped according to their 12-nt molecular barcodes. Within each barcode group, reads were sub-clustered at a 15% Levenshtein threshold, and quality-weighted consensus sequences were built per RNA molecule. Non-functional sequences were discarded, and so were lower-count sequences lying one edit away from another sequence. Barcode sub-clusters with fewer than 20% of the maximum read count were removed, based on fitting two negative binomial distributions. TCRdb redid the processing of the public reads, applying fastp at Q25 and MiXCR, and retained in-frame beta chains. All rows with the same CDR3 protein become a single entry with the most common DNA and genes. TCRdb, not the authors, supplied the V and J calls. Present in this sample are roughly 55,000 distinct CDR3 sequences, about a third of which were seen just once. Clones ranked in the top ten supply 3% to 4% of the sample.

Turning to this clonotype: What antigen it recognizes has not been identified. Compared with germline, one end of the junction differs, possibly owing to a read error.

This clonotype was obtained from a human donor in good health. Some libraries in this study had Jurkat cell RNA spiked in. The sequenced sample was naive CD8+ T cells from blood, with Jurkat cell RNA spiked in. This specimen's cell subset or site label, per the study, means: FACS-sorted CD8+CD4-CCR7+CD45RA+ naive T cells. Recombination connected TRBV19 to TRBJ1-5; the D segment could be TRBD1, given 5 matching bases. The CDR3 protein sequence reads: CAGSATAYSNQPQHF. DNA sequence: TGTGCCGGTAGCGCGACAGCTTATAGCAATCAGCCTCAGCATTTT.